The rows below give T cell receptor beta chains drawn from one sample of a study of cytomegalovirus exposure and HLA in healthy donors. TCRdb's copy holds only in-frame clones and misses some; the assay was immunoSEQ multiplex PCR. In the table there are 210,000 or so clones, 85% of which are singletons. Sequenced: PBMCs. The receptors stem from a human donor in good health. CDR3s include the opening cysteine and the closing phenylalanine or tryptophan. Each record gives: clone size, V gene, D gene, J gene, CDR3 protein, CDR3 DNA. The D gene is left open where the match is weak. Clone size, where shown, is once, few, many, or a class for clones that have expanded.

abundance: NA; v_gene: TRBV25-1; d_gene: NA; j_gene: TRBJ1-3; CDR3aa: CASSVGAGNAIYF; CDR3nt: TGTGCCAGCAGTGTTGGGGCTGGAAACGCCATATATTTT
abundance: NA; v_gene: TRBV12-5; d_gene: NA; j_gene: TRBJ2-3; CDR3aa: CASAPPATDTQYF; CDR3nt: TGTGCTAGTGCCCCCCCAGCGACAGATACGCAGTATTTT
abundance: NA; v_gene: TRBV18; d_gene: TRBD1; j_gene: TRBJ1-5; CDR3aa: CASSPQGADSNQPQHF; CDR3nt: TGTGCCAGCTCACCGCAGGGGGCCGATAGCAATCAGCCCCAGCATTTT
abundance: NA; v_gene: TRBV29-1; d_gene: NA; j_gene: TRBJ1-1; CDR3aa: CSAVPGSQNTEAFF; CDR3nt: TGCAGCGCCGTGCCCGGGAGCCAGAACACTGAAGCTTTCTTT
abundance: NA; v_gene: TRBV5-4; d_gene: TRBD2; j_gene: TRBJ2-5; CDR3aa: CASSPGTSGQETQYF; CDR3nt: TGTGCCAGCAGCCCCGGGACTAGCGGCCAAGAGACCCAGTACTTC
abundance: NA; v_gene: TRBV15; d_gene: TRBD2; j_gene: TRBJ2-2; CDR3aa: CATSREGLAGTGELFF; CDR3nt: TGTGCCACCAGCAGAGAGGGACTAGCAGGCACCGGGGAGCTGTTTTTT
abundance: NA; v_gene: TRBV7-8; d_gene: NA; j_gene: TRBJ2-7; CDR3aa: CASSPGGYEQYF; CDR3nt: TGTGCCAGCAGCCCCGGCGGTTACGAGCAGTACTTC
abundance: NA; v_gene: TRBV29-1; d_gene: NA; j_gene: TRBJ2-7; CDR3aa: CSAQGPVLYEQYF; CDR3nt: TGCAGCGCACAGGGCCCAGTCCTCTACGAGCAGTACTTC
abundance: once; v_gene: TRBV27; d_gene: NA; j_gene: TRBJ2-7; CDR3aa: CASSSTSLANSYEQYF; CDR3nt: TGTGCCAGCAGTTCCACGAGTCTAGCGAACTCCTACGAGCAGTACTTC
abundance: NA; v_gene: TRBV5-1; d_gene: NA; j_gene: TRBJ1-5; CDR3aa: CASSLVAAGVRNQPQHF; CDR3nt: TGCGCCAGCAGCTTGGTTGCGGCAGGGGTTCGCAATCAGCCCCAGCATTTT
abundance: NA; v_gene: TRBV6-1; d_gene: TRBD1; j_gene: TRBJ2-2; CDR3aa: CASWVGTGYTGELFF; CDR3nt: TGTGCCAGTTGGGTGGGGACAGGGTACACCGGGGAGCTGTTTTTT
abundance: NA; v_gene: TRBV11-1; d_gene: TRBD2; j_gene: TRBJ2-7; CDR3aa: CASKRGKRHEAGGREQYF; CDR3nt: TGTGCCAGCAAGCGAGGGAAAAGGCACGAAGCGGGAGGTCGAGAGCAGTACTTC
abundance: NA; v_gene: TRBV7-3; d_gene: TRBD1; j_gene: TRBJ2-1; CDR3aa: CASSLMGQGNNEQFF; CDR3nt: TGTGCCAGCAGCTTAATGGGACAGGGTAACAATGAGCAGTTCTTC
abundance: NA; v_gene: TRBV5-1; d_gene: TRBD1; j_gene: TRBJ2-5; CDR3aa: CASSSTGAREETQYF; CDR3nt: TGCGCCAGCAGCTCTACAGGGGCCAGGGAAGAGACCCAGTACTTC
abundance: NA; v_gene: TRBV27; d_gene: NA; j_gene: TRBJ2-1; CDR3aa: CASSRVAGSYNEQFF; CDR3nt: TGTGCCAGCAGCCGGGTGGCCGGCTCCTACAATGAGCAGTTCTTC
abundance: NA; v_gene: TRBV7-2; d_gene: TRBD1; j_gene: TRBJ1-2; CDR3aa: CASSFPGQGINYGYTF; CDR3nt: TGTGCCAGCAGCTTCCCGGGACAGGGGATCAACTATGGCTACACCTTC
abundance: NA; v_gene: TRBV4-2; d_gene: NA; j_gene: TRBJ1-1; CDR3aa: CASSQDPGAEAFF; CDR3nt: TGTGCCAGCAGCCAAGATCCGGGAGCTGAAGCTTTCTTT
abundance: NA; v_gene: TRBV7-9; d_gene: TRBD1; j_gene: TRBJ2-7; CDR3aa: CASSVTGSSYEQYF; CDR3nt: TGTGCCAGCAGCGTGACAGGGAGCTCCTACGAGCAGTACTTC
abundance: NA; v_gene: TRBV28; d_gene: NA; j_gene: TRBJ1-5; CDR3aa: CASSFRGLDQPQHF; CDR3nt: TGTGCCAGCAGTTTCCGGGGATTAGATCAGCCCCAGCATTTT
abundance: NA; v_gene: TRBV9; d_gene: NA; j_gene: TRBJ2-7; CDR3aa: CASSVGGSSYEQYF; CDR3nt: TGTGCCAGCAGCGTGGGGGGATCTTCCTACGAGCAGTACTTC
abundance: NA; v_gene: TRBV9; d_gene: NA; j_gene: TRBJ2-3; CDR3aa: CASSAGHRTDTQYF; CDR3nt: TGTGCCAGCAGCGCGGGACACCGCACAGATACGCAGTATTTT
abundance: NA; v_gene: TRBV19; d_gene: NA; j_gene: TRBJ1-4; CDR3aa: CASNQGLATNEKLFF; CDR3nt: TGTGCCAGTAATCAGGGTTTGGCAACTAATGAAAAACTGTTTTTT
abundance: NA; v_gene: TRBV20-1; d_gene: NA; j_gene: TRBJ1-1; CDR3aa: CSAPQGTEAFF; CDR3nt: TGCAGTGCTCCACAGGGAACTGAAGCTTTCTTT
abundance: NA; v_gene: TRBV19; d_gene: NA; j_gene: TRBJ1-1; CDR3aa: CASSMFSLGGLNTEAFF; CDR3nt: TGTGCCAGTAGTATGTTTTCTCTGGGGGGGCTCAACACTGAAGCTTTCTTT
abundance: NA; v_gene: TRBV5-5; d_gene: TRBD2; j_gene: TRBJ2-7; CDR3aa: CASSLTSGTYEQYF; CDR3nt: TGTGCCAGCAGCCTAACTAGCGGGACCTACGAGCAGTACTTC
abundance: NA; v_gene: TRBV28; d_gene: NA; j_gene: TRBJ1-5; CDR3aa: CASSLGGYSNQPQHF; CDR3nt: TGTGCCAGCAGTTTAGGAGGGTATAGCAATCAGCCCCAGCATTTT
abundance: NA; v_gene: TRBV14; d_gene: TRBD1; j_gene: TRBJ1-2; CDR3aa: CASSPIRQGAGGYTF; CDR3nt: TGTGCCAGCAGCCCAATAAGACAGGGGGCAGGTGGCTACACCTTC
abundance: NA; v_gene: TRBV10-2; d_gene: TRBD2; j_gene: TRBJ2-1; CDR3aa: CASKGPGGSYNEQFF; CDR3nt: TGCGCCAGCAAGGGACCGGGAGGCAGCTACAATGAGCAGTTCTTC
abundance: NA; v_gene: TRBV7-3; d_gene: NA; j_gene: TRBJ2-5; CDR3aa: CASSPLPQETQYF; CDR3nt: TGTGCCAGCAGCCCCCTCCCCCAAGAGACCCAGTACTTC
abundance: few; v_gene: TRBV4-2; d_gene: NA; j_gene: TRBJ2-7; CDR3aa: CASSQGSSEVYEQYF; CDR3nt: TGTGCCAGCAGCCAAGGATCGAGCGAGGTCTACGAGCAGTACTTC
abundance: NA; v_gene: TRBV6-5; d_gene: NA; j_gene: TRBJ2-7; CDR3aa: CASKRGKQGWEQYF; CDR3nt: TGTGCCAGCAAAAGGGGCAAACAGGGTTGGGAGCAGTACTTC
abundance: NA; v_gene: TRBV6-5; d_gene: NA; j_gene: TRBJ2-1; CDR3aa: CASQRGNEQFF; CDR3nt: TGTGCCAGCCAACGGGGCAATGAGCAGTTCTTC
abundance: NA; v_gene: TRBV19; d_gene: NA; j_gene: TRBJ1-5; CDR3aa: CASLTGGSGNQPQHF; CDR3nt: TGTGCCAGTCTAACGGGGGGGAGTGGCAATCAGCCCCAGCATTTT
abundance: NA; v_gene: TRBV5-5; d_gene: NA; j_gene: TRBJ1-5; CDR3aa: CASSVGANSNQPQHF; CDR3nt: TGTGCCAGCAGCGTGGGGGCGAATAGCAATCAGCCCCAGCATTTT
abundance: NA; v_gene: TRBV10-3; d_gene: NA; j_gene: TRBJ2-1; CDR3aa: CAISAPTRPGRDQGEQFF; CDR3nt: TGTGCCATCAGTGCCCCCACTAGGCCAGGGAGGGATCAGGGGGAGCAGTTCTTC
abundance: NA; v_gene: TRBV19; d_gene: TRBD2; j_gene: TRBJ2-7; CDR3aa: CASSIRPTSGTRPEQYF; CDR3nt: TGTGCCAGTAGTATACGGCCAACTAGCGGAACCCGCCCGGAGCAGTACTTC
abundance: once; v_gene: TRBV7-6; d_gene: TRBD1; j_gene: TRBJ1-4; CDR3aa: CASSYRGRGGEKLFF; CDR3nt: TGTGCCAGCAGCTACAGGGGTCGGGGGGGAGAAAAACTGTTTTTT
abundance: few; v_gene: TRBV5-6; d_gene: TRBD1; j_gene: TRBJ2-7; CDR3aa: CASSTPTGGVDEQYF; CDR3nt: TGTGCCAGCAGCACCCCCACAGGGGGCGTCGACGAGCAGTACTTC
abundance: NA; v_gene: TRBV6-5; d_gene: NA; j_gene: TRBJ1-2; CDR3aa: CASSNPGGPGYPF; CDR3nt: TGTGCCAGCAGCAACCCGGGGGGACCAGGCTACCCCTTC
abundance: NA; v_gene: TRBV19; d_gene: NA; j_gene: TRBJ1-1; CDR3aa: CASSKPQGRTDTEAFF; CDR3nt: TGTGCCAGTAGTAAGCCGCAGGGGCGTACGGACACTGAAGCTTTCTTT
abundance: NA; v_gene: TRBV25-1; d_gene: NA; j_gene: TRBJ2-2; CDR3aa: CASSERGSGELFF; CDR3nt: TGTGCCAGCAGCGAACGGGGGTCCGGGGAGCTGTTTTTT
abundance: few; v_gene: TRBV10-3; d_gene: NA; j_gene: TRBJ1-6; CDR3aa: CAISTGGDSPLHF; CDR3nt: TGTGCCATCTCGACGGGAGGGGATTCACCCCTCCACTTT
abundance: once; v_gene: TRBV2; d_gene: TRBD2; j_gene: TRBJ2-7; CDR3aa: CASRSGLAGWGSYEQYF; CDR3nt: TGTGCCAGCAGATCCGGACTAGCGGGGTGGGGGTCCTACGAGCAGTACTTC
abundance: NA; v_gene: TRBV4-1; d_gene: TRBD2; j_gene: TRBJ2-7; CDR3aa: CASSQGGLAGGLSYEQYF; CDR3nt: TGCGCCAGCAGCCAAGGAGGGCTAGCGGGAGGACTCTCCTACGAGCAGTACTTC
abundance: NA; v_gene: TRBV5-6; d_gene: TRBD1; j_gene: TRBJ2-3; CDR3aa: CASSSDRGGQYF; CDR3nt: TGTGCCAGCAGCTCAGACAGGGGAGGGCAGTATTTT
abundance: NA; v_gene: TRBV5-4; d_gene: NA; j_gene: TRBJ1-2; CDR3aa: CASSSTLSGGGYGYTF; CDR3nt: TGTGCCAGCAGCTCCACCCTTTCGGGGGGTGGCTATGGCTACACCTTC
abundance: NA; v_gene: TRBV2; d_gene: NA; j_gene: TRBJ2-2; CDR3aa: CASSERELQGLMGELFF; CDR3nt: TGTGCCAGCAGTGAAAGGGAACTACAGGGTCTCATGGGGGAGCTGTTTTTT
abundance: NA; v_gene: TRBV5-8; d_gene: NA; j_gene: TRBJ2-4; CDR3aa: CASSLARTVAKNIQYF; CDR3nt: TGTGCCAGCAGCCTAGCCCGGACAGTAGCCAAAAACATTCAGTACTTC
abundance: NA; v_gene: TRBV30; d_gene: NA; j_gene: TRBJ2-3; CDR3aa: CAWSKGGGTDTQYF; CDR3nt: TGTGCCTGGAGTAAGGGGGGGGGCACAGATACGCAGTATTTT
abundance: few; v_gene: TRBV30; d_gene: NA; j_gene: TRBJ2-5; CDR3aa: CAWSSGHLTQYF; CDR3nt: TGTGCCTGGAGTAGCGGGCACCTCACCCAGTACTTC
abundance: once; v_gene: TRBV18; d_gene: TRBD1; j_gene: TRBJ1-2; CDR3aa: CASSPPRDRVAWGYTF; CDR3nt: TGTGCCAGCTCACCGCCCCGGGACAGGGTAGCTTGGGGCTACACCTTC
abundance: few; v_gene: TRBV6-7; d_gene: NA; j_gene: TRBJ1-1; CDR3aa: CASSYWPGLMNTEAFF; CDR3nt: TGTGCCAGCAGTTACTGGCCGGGACTTATGAACACTGAAGCTTTCTTT
abundance: NA; v_gene: TRBV30; d_gene: NA; j_gene: TRBJ2-2; CDR3aa: CAWSRHTSNTGELFF; CDR3nt: TGTGCCTGGAGTCGACACACCTCGAACACCGGGGAGCTGTTTTTT
abundance: few; v_gene: TRBV15; d_gene: TRBD2; j_gene: TRBJ2-5; CDR3aa: CATDSIAGQAETQYF; CDR3nt: TGTGCCACCGATAGTATAGCGGGTCAGGCAGAGACCCAGTACTTC